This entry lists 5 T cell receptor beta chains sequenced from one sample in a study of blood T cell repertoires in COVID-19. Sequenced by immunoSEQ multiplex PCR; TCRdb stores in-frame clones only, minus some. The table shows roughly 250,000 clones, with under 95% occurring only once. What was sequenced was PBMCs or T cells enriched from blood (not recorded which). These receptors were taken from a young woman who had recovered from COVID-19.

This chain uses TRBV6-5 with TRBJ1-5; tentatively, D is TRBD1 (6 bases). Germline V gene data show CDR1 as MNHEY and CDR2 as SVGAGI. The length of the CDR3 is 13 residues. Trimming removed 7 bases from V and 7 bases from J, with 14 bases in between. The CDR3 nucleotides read TGTGCCAGCAACAGGGATTTAGGGCAGCCCCAGCATTTT. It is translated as CASNRDLGQPQHF.

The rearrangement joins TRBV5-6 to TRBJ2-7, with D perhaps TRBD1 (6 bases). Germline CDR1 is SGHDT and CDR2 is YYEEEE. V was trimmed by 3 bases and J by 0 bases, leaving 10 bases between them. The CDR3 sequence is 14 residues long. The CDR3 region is CASSSGTSSYEQYF. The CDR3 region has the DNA TGTGCCAGCAGCTCCGGGACAAGCTCCTACGAGCAGTACTTC.

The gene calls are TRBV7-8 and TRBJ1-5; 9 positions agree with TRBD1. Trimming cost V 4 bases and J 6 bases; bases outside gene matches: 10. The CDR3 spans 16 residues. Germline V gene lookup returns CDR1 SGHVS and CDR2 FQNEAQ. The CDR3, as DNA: TGTGCCAGCAGCTCACAGGGGGCGCGGGGAAGTCAGCCCCAGCATTTT. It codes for CASSSQGARGSQPQHF. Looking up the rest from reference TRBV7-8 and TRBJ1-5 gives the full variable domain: GAGVSQSPRYKVAKRGQDVALRCDPISGHVSLFWYQQALGQGPEFLTYFQNEAQLDKSGLPSDRFFAERPEGSVSTLKIQRTQQEDSAVYLCASSSQGARGSQPQHFGDGTRLSIL.

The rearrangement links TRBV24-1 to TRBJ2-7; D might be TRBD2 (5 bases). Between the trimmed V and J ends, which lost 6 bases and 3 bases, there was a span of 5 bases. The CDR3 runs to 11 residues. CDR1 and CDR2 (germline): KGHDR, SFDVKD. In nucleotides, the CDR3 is TGTGCCACCAGTAGCGGCTACGAGCAGTACTTC. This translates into CATSSGYEQYF.

The CDR3 sequence: CATSDSGRDNSPLHF. As DNA, the CDR3 is TGTGCCACCAGTGACTCGGGCAGGGATAATTCACCCCTCCACTTT. The chain has TRBV24-1 and TRBJ1-6; the D gene is possibly TRBD1 (5 bases). V lost 4 bases and J 5 bases, leaving 11 bases between the germline ends. CDR3 size: 15 residues. Per the germline V gene, CDR1 is KGHDR and CDR2 is SFDVKD.